This TCR beta chain was obtained from a study of human T cells and chemical hapten exposure (TCRdb year 2021). Turning to the overall study: The libraries were sequenced as a pool, and the TCR yield per sample differed mostly because of small variations in library volumes within the pool. From each blood RNA sample, both TCR alpha and TCR beta chains were sequenced. This study followed changes in the peripheral blood TCR repertoire in vivo during primary and secondary sensitization of alopecia patients to the hapten diphenylcyclopropenone (DPC).

The investigation overall reported the following: DPC sensitization did not change how many TCRs were above 1 in 1000 frequency, and no evidence was found of alterations in global repertoire structure. After repeated subsampling, changes were observed in the strength of the expansion versus patch-test correlation and in the threshold at which the correlation became significant.

Receptor libraries were prepared by RACE. Reads for this sample came from a NextSeq 500. During library preparation, unique molecular identifiers were attached to individual cDNA molecules so that TCRs could be counted quantitatively and reproducibly. From the authors' description of their analysis: Samples had a median of about 90,000 TCRs, with a range from 23,224 to 690,600. V, J and CDR3 annotation of the TCR reads was carried out using the Decombinator software suite. Every sample was subsampled to the same number of TCRs (28,000) for the PS versus PT1 abundance plots. TCRs were defined as expanded if absent before sensitization and observed at least eight times at the 2-week time point. TCRdb took the public reads, trimmed them with fastp at Q25, ran MiXCR for clone calling and kept in-frame beta chains. Entries that share a CDR3 protein sequence are merged under the most common genes and DNA. What appears here as the V and J calls and clone size reflects TCRdb's work, not the paper's. The sample includes 65,000 to 80,000 distinct CDR3 sequences, with 7% to 9% observed a single time. The top ten clonotypes cover roughly 1.4% of the sample.

This sample's time point label indicates: healthy volunteer bleed at 6 weeks. Unfractionated whole blood was collected in Tempus Blood RNA tubes, and total RNA was extracted from that blood. As TCR sequencing controls, roughly five healthy volunteers were used, with blood taken at day 0, 2 weeks and 6 weeks. The CDR3 runs 15 residues from the cysteine to the phenylalanine. Only CDR3 DNA is held: 45 bases, read in frame from base 1. From a lookup of the germline V gene (reference sequence), CDR1 and CDR2 are DFQATT and SNEGSKA. The V and J ends are trimmed by 0 bases and 7 bases, leaving 16 bases between them. This clonotype was observed a few times. The antigen this receptor binds is unknown. It has no much larger one-base neighbor in the sample; base qualities were not kept.

The V gene is TRBV20-1 and the J gene is TRBJ1-5; a confident D gene designation cannot be given. The source material was whole blood. The sequence came from a male donor in good health. Some clones in this sample may be carry-over from other donors' samples. The CDR3 reads CSARDGGFSNQPQHF. The sequenced DNA: TGCAGTGCTAGAGATGGAGGGTTTTCGAACCAGCCCCAGCATTTT.